This T cell receptor beta chain came from a study of human thymus T cells. Here immunoSEQ multiplex PCR was the method, and the copy in TCRdb shows in-frame clones only, minus some. This table has some 57,000 clones, 90% to 95% appearing once. V shed 4 bases, J shed 1 base, and the junction held 3 bases outside the gene matches. Germline CDR1 SGHNT, CDR2 YYREEE (reference sequence). The CDR3 is 15 residues long. The sequencing input was blood. The sequence was collected from a boy under two years old with a congenital heart defect but otherwise immunologically healthy. This rearrangement joins TRBV5-4 to TRBJ2-1, with 9 bases lining up with TRBD1. CDR3 nucleotide sequence: TGTGCCAGCAGCCCTGGACAGGGGTCCTACAATGAGCAGTTCTTC. Encoded protein: CASSPGQGSYNEQFF.